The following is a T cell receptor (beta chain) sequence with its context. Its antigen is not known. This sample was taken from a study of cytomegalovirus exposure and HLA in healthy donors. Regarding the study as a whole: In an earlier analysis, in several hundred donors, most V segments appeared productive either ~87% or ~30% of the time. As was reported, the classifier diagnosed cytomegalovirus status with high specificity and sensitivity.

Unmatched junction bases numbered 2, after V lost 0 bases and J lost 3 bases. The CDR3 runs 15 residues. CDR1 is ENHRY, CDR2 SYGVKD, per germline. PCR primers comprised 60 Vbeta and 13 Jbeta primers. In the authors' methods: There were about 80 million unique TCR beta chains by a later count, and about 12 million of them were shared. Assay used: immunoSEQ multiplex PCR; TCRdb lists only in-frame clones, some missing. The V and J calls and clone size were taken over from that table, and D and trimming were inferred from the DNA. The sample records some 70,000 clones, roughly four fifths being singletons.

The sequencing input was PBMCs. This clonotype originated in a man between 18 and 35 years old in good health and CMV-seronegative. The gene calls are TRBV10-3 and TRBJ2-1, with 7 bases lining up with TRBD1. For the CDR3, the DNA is TGTGCCATCAGTGAGTCGAGACAGGGCTACAATGAGCAGTTCTTC. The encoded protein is CAISESRQGYNEQFF.